This is a list of T cell receptor beta chains from one sample in a study of post-analysis software for immune sequencing data. TCRdb re-analysed the PCR reads in MiXCR, keeping a single row per CDR3 protein. The sample records about 400,000 distinct CDR3 sequences, roughly 30% being singletons. The source material was blood. The source is a girl aged 10 to 17 with multiple sclerosis. Both conserved end residues are part of each CDR3. The D gene is left open where the match is weak. A clone size is listed for some rows: how often the clone was seen (once, few, many), or a class if it is expanded.

- TRBJ2-7 TRBV27 - CASRLSRVYEQYF TGTGCCAGCAGGTTGTCCAGGGTCTACGAGCAGTACTTC
- TRBJ1-1 TRBV6-6 - CASFTGRMNTEAFF TGTGCCAGCTTTACAGGGCGCATGAACACCGAAGCTTTCTTT
- TRBJ1-5 TRBV7-2 - CASSPRGNQPQHF TGTGCCAGCAGCCCCCGGGGCAATCAGCCCCAGCATTTT
- TRBJ2-3 TRBV29-1 - CSADILDTQYF TGCAGCGCAGATATCTTAGATACGCAGTATTTT
TRBD1 TRBJ2-1 TRBV20-1 - CSVSATGTGYNEQFF TGCAGTGTTAGTGCCACCGGGACAGGGTACAATGAGCAGTTCTTC
TRBD1 TRBJ1-2 TRBV29-1 few CSVGRQGDYYGYTF TGCAGCGTTGGTCGGCAGGGGGATTACTATGGCTACACCTTC
TRBD1 TRBJ2-1 TRBV27 - CASSRLGQGSDEQFF TGTGCCAGCAGTCGACTGGGACAGGGATCCGATGAGCAGTTCTTC
- TRBJ2-5 TRBV29-1 - CSVEDRTVAQYF TGCAGCGTTGAAGATAGAACGGTAGCCCAGTACTTC
- TRBJ2-3 TRBV12-3/TRBV12-4 - CASSLGGMKSDTQYF TGTGCCAGCAGTTTAGGGGGCATGAAGTCAGATACGCAGTATTTT
TRBD1 TRBJ1-1 TRBV10-3 few CAISNRGPDTEAFF TGTGCCATCAGTAACAGGGGGCCGGACACTGAAGCTTTCTTT
TRBD2 TRBJ2-1 TRBV7-2 - CASSLLGGSEQFF TGTGCCAGCAGCTTATTGGGGGGGAGTGAGCAGTTCTTC
- TRBJ2-1 TRBV12-3/TRBV12-4 few CASSSRSVGWNEQFF TGTGCCAGCAGTTCCCGATCGGTAGGCTGGAATGAGCAGTTCTTC
- TRBJ2-2 TRBV7-9 few CASSFNPTGELFF TGTGCCAGCAGCTTTAACCCCACCGGGGAGCTGTTTTTT
- TRBJ2-5 TRBV28 - CASSLGTDETQYF TGTGCCAGCAGTTTAGGTACGGACGAGACCCAGTACTTC
- TRBJ1-4 TRBV7-9 - CASSLERATNEKLFF TGTGCCAGCAGCTTAGAACGAGCAACTAATGAAAAACTGTTTTTT
- TRBJ1-2 TRBV5-1 few CASSLSTGGTVYGYTF TGCGCCAGCAGCCTATCAACCGGGGGTACAGTCTATGGCTACACCTTC
- TRBJ2-5 TRBV24-1 - CATSDSETGRETQYF TGTGCCACCAGTGATTCGGAGACAGGGAGGGAGACCCAGTACTTC
- TRBJ1-2 TRBV5-1 few CASSFKGDGYTF TGCGCCAGCAGCTTCAAGGGTGATGGCTACACCTTC
- TRBJ2-3 TRBV9 - CASYPLGQGRTDTLYF TGTGCCAGCTATCCCTTAGGTCAGGGGCGCACAGATACGCTGTATTTT
- TRBJ2-7 TRBV19 - CASSGKTDFSYEQYF TGTGCCAGTAGTGGAAAGACAGATTTCTCCTACGAGCAGTACTTC
- TRBJ2-7 TRBV28 - CASSLGPGTYEQYF TGTGCCAGCAGTTTAGGCCCGGGAACCTACGAGCAGTACTTC
- TRBJ2-3 TRBV11-2 - CASSSLKGKTLTDTQYF TGTGCCAGCAGCTCTTTAAAGGGGAAAACCCTCACAGATACGCAGTATTTT
TRBD1 TRBJ1-4 TRBV9 - CASSERQGVANEKLFF TGTGCCAGCAGCGAAAGACAGGGGGTTGCTAATGAAAAACTGTTTTTT
TRBD1 TRBJ2-1 TRBV11-2 - CASRFGTGKTNEQFF TGTGCCAGCCGATTTGGGACAGGGAAAACCAATGAGCAGTTCTTC
TRBD2 TRBJ2-3 TRBV10-3 - CAIREGGGITDTQYF TGTGCCATCAGAGAAGGCGGGGGGATTACAGATACGCAGTATTTT
TRBD1 TRBJ2-1 TRBV5-1 few CASRTRTGYNEQFF TGCGCCAGCAGAACCCGGACAGGGTATAATGAGCAGTTCTTC
TRBD1 TRBJ1-2 TRBV6-1 - CASSGPGQETYGYTF TGTGCCAGCAGTGGCCCGGGACAGGAGACCTATGGCTACACCTTC
- TRBJ2-6 TRBV6-2/TRBV6-3 - CASTLGARDFSGANVLTF TGTGCCAGCACTCTAGGGGCCAGGGATTTCTCTGGGGCCAACGTCCTGACTTTC
- TRBJ1-2 TRBV12-3/TRBV12-4 few CASSFDRKYGYTF TGTGCCAGCAGTTTCGACAGGAAATATGGCTACACCTTC
- TRBJ1-5 TRBV20-1 - CSARVARGTYSNQPQHF TGCAGTGCTAGAGTGGCCAGGGGAACTTATAGCAATCAGCCCCAGCATTTT
- TRBJ2-5 TRBV24-1 - CATSDLQTGQETQYF TGTGCCACCAGTGATTTGCAAACAGGTCAAGAGACCCAGTACTTC
- TRBJ1-1 TRBV27 - CASILYQARNTEAFF TGTGCCAGCATTTTATACCAGGCCAGAAATACTGAAGCTTTCTTT
- TRBJ2-7 TRBV9 - CASSVGPGPGSYEQYF TGTGCCAGCAGCGTAGGACCGGGCCCTGGGTCCTACGAGCAGTACTTC
- TRBJ2-3 TRBV20-1 few CSASSDTDTQYF TGCAGTGCTAGTTCAGATACAGATACGCAGTATTTT
- TRBJ2-3 TRBV5-1 - CASRKGRTDTQYF TGCGCCAGTCGTAAGGGGCGGACAGATACGCAGTATTTT